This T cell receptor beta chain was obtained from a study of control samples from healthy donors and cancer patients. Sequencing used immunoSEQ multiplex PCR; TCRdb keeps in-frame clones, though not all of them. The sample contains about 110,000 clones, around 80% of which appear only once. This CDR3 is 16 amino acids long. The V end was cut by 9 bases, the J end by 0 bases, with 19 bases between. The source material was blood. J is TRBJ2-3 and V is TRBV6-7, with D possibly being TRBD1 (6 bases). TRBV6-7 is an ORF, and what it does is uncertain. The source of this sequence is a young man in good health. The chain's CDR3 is CARKDRTRPSTDTQYF. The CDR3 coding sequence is TGTGCCAGGAAGGACAGAACGAGACCTAGCACAGATACGCAGTATTTT.